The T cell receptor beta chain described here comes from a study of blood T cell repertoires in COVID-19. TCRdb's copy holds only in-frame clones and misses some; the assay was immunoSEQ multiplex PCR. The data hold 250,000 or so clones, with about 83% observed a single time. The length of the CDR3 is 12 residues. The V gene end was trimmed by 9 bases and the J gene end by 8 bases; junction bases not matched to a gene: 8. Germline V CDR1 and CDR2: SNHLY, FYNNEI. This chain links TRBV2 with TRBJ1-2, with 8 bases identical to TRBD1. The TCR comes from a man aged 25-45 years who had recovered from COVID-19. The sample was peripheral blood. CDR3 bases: TGTGCCAGTGGGACAGGCGTCTACGGCTACACCTTC. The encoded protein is CASGTGVYGYTF. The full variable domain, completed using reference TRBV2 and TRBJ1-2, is EPEVTQTPSHQVTQMGQEVILRCVPISNHLYFYWYRQILGQKVEFLVSFYNNEISEKSEIFDDQFSVERPDGSNFTLKIRSTKLEDSAMYFCASGTGVYGYTFGSGTRLTVV.